The TCR beta chain described here comes from a study of breast tumors, draining lymph nodes, adjacent tissues. Axillary draining lymph nodes of breast cancer patients supplied the node samples. Via MiXCR, TCRdb re-called the multiplex PCR reads, giving one row per CDR3 protein. Of about 180,000 distinct CDR3 sequences listed, approximately 30% are singletons. V lost 3 bases, J lost 4 bases, and 18 bases lay in between. The CDR3 contains 16 residues. Germline lookup yields CDR1 ENHRY and CDR2 SYGVKD. The table lists this clonotype with a few counts. Its antigen is unidentified. Whole-study findings and limits: Tumor TCR diversity was below lymph nodes but above nontumor tissue. Findings are consistent with lymph node origin and intratumoral expansion of most tumor T cells.

The chain links TRBV10-3 to TRBJ2-5; D may be TRBD1 (5 bases). The TCR comes from a female donor with breast cancer. Some clones in this sample may be carry-over from other donors' samples. The sequenced sample was axillary lymph node tissue. The CDR3 region is CAISDPTLGVGETQYF. DNA for the CDR3: TGTGCCATCAGTGACCCTACCTTAGGGGTAGGAGAGACCCAGTACTTC.